The T cell receptor (beta chain) described here comes from a study of shared clonotypes between healthy human individuals. About the research overall: The cohort comprised a couple of women and a few men. Their ages spanned 18 to 49 years. Study results and limitations: Represented diversity, genetic and exposure-history alike, was limited by few donors.

V lost 3 bases to trimming and J lost 3 bases, with 17 bases between them. Germline lookup yields CDR1 SGHTA and CDR2 FQGNSA. The CDR3 runs 16 residues. In the case of this clone: Its cognate antigen is unknown.

Ten immunoSEQ deep assay plates were used to sequence the DNA of unsorted PBMCs. Measured with immunoSEQ multiplex PCR; TCRdb has only the in-frame clones, and not every one. The repertoire consists of about 480,000 clones, with 75% to 80% occurring once and the leading ten covering around 12%. Donors were healthy HIV-negative adults without recent acute infections or vaccinations. The TCR originated in a woman in her thirties or forties in good health. Some clones in this sample may be carry-over from other donors' samples. The chain couples TRBV7-2 to TRBJ1-2; D may be TRBD1 (5 bases). The sequenced sample was PBMCs. CDR3 DNA sequence: TGTGCCAGCAGCTTCCCCGAGTGGCAGGGCTACTATGGCTACACCTTC. Translated, it gives CASSFPEWQGYYGYTF. The full variable domain, completed using reference TRBV7-2 and TRBJ1-2, is GAGVSQSPSNKVTEKGKDVELRCDPISGHTALYWYRQSLGQGLEFLIYFQGNSAPDKSGLPSDRFSAERTGGSVSTLTIQRTQQEDSAVYLCASSFPEWQGYYGYTFGSGTRLTVV.